This T cell receptor (beta chain) came from a study of T cells in pancreatic ductal adenocarcinoma. TCRdb's copy holds only in-frame clones and misses some; the assay was immunoSEQ multiplex PCR. The repertoire holds roughly 100,000 clones, with nearly 95% as singletons. The CDR3 has 15 residues. CDR1 and CDR2 from the germline V gene are GTSNPN and SVGIG (reference sequence). With V trimmed by 7 bases and J by 3 bases, 11 bases remained unmatched. Surgery without prior neoadjuvant therapy was the treatment of the selected pancreatic ductal adenocarcinoma patients. Findings and caveats of the study: Tumor samples had fewer productive templates and 7.5 to 9.5-fold fewer unique clonotypes than blood. The resected cohort was biased toward the minority with early-stage disease.

As regards this clone: The antigen remains undetermined.

The chain links TRBV30 to TRBJ1-4; TRBD1 agrees at 7 bases. The sequenced sample consisted of PBMCs. This clonotype was sampled from a human donor with pancreatic ductal adenocarcinoma. CDR3 loop: CASKPPGQSNEKLFF. The CDR3 DNA reads TGTGCCTCAAAACCCCCGGGACAGTCTAATGAAAAACTGTTTTTT. Supplemented by reference TRBV30 and TRBJ1-4, the full variable domain reads SQTIHQWPATLVQPVGSPLSLECTVEGTSNPNLYWYRQAAGRGLQLLFYSVGIGQISSEVPQNLSASRPQDRQFILSSKKLLLSDSGFYLCASKPPGQSNEKLFFGSGTQLSVL.